This T cell receptor (beta chain) was sequenced in a study of blood T cells in healthy people across ages. Together with a sample-barcoded 5' primer, a J-beta primer mix was included in a second PCR lasting 7 to 11 cycles. Carrying 12 random nucleotides, a template-switch adaptor labeled each individual cDNA molecule. MiXCR was run by TCRdb on the 5' RACE reads, yielding one entry per CDR3 protein. The table has about 760,000 distinct CDR3 sequences, around 25% seen once. This sample also appeared in a second study, on T cells of mothers and their children.

The TCR sequence derives from a boy aged 5-17 years in good health. Specimen: blood.

This chain's CDR3 is CSAGGLAGADEQFF. For the CDR3, the DNA is TGCAGTGCTGGGGGACTAGCGGGAGCCGATGAGCAGTTCTTC. The gene calls are TRBV20-1 and TRBJ2-1; 14 bases match TRBD2. V dropped 5 bases and J dropped 8; count of bases not matched to a gene: 5. The CDR3 extends over 14 amino acids. Germline-derived CDR1 and CDR2 are DFQATT and SNEGSKA (reference sequence).